This is a list of T cell receptor beta chains from one sample in a study of T cell repertoires in cytomegalovirus infection. TCRdb re-analysed the reads in MiXCR, keeping a single row per CDR3 protein. This sample carries 200,000 to 300,000 distinct CDR3 sequences, roughly 15% of them seen once, and the ten largest clones take 8.8%. Sequenced material: PBMCs. The receptors shown here come from a human donor in good health (CMV status not recorded). Some clones in this sample may be carry-over from other donors' samples. Each CDR3 is given with its conserved first and last residue. D genes are given only for firm matches. Expanded clones get a size class; other rows say once, few or many, or leave the size out.

v_gene	j_gene	abundance	d_gene	CDR3aa	CDR3nt
TRBV25-1	TRBJ2-7	NA	TRBD1	CASDPGQGYEQYF	TGTGCCAGCGATCCGGGACAGGGTTACGAGCAGTACTTC
TRBV7-8	TRBJ2-5	many	NA	CASSLRDRNQETQYF	TGTGCCAGCAGCTTAAGAGACAGGAACCAAGAGACCCAGTACTTC
TRBV11-2	TRBJ2-3	many	TRBD2	CASSSIAGGSTDTQYF	TGTGCCAGCAGCTCCATAGCGGGGGGTAGCACAGATACGCAGTATTTT
TRBV7-2	TRBJ2-7	many	NA	CASSLREIHEQYF	TGTGCCAGCAGCCTTCGGGAGATCCACGAGCAGTACTTC
TRBV7-2	TRBJ2-7	many	NA	CASSPRSYYEQYF	TGTGCCAGCAGCCCCAGGTCATATTACGAGCAGTACTTC
TRBV7-3	TRBJ2-3	many	NA	CASSVFGPDTQYF	TGTGCCAGCAGCGTCTTTGGGCCCGATACGCAGTATTTT
TRBV10-3	TRBJ1-2	NA	TRBD1	CAITGTGNYGYTF	TGTGCCATCACGGGGACAGGGAACTATGGCTACACCTTC
TRBV7-6	TRBJ2-2	few	NA	CASSLDTFAGELFF	TGTGCCAGCAGCTTAGATACCTTCGCCGGGGAGCTGTTTTTT
TRBV20-1	TRBJ2-4	NA	NA	CSARALADLAKNIQYF	TGCAGTGCTAGAGCCCTAGCTGATCTAGCCAAAAACATTCAGTACTTC
TRBV4-3	TRBJ2-5	few	TRBD1	CASSQERQGQETQYF	TGCGCCAGCAGCCAGGAAAGACAGGGCCAAGAGACCCAGTACTTC
TRBV20-1	TRBJ1-1	NA	NA	CSARVWTGNTEAFF	TGCAGTGCTAGAGTCTGGACGGGGAACACTGAAGCTTTCTTT
TRBV12-3/TRBV12-4	TRBJ1-1	many	NA	CASSPGQRMNTEAFF	TGTGCCAGCAGCCCCGGCCAGAGAATGAACACTGAAGCTTTCTTT
TRBV20-1	TRBJ2-7	once	TRBD2	CSATLAGGRYEQYF	TGCAGTGCTACCCTAGCGGGAGGGCGTTACGAGCAGTACTTC
TRBV7-3	TRBJ2-2	many	TRBD1	CASSSLTGANTGELFF	TGTGCCAGCAGCTCCCTCACAGGGGCGAACACCGGGGAGCTGTTTTTT
TRBV4-2	TRBJ2-3	few	TRBD1	CASSHSTGITDTQYF	TGTGCCAGCAGCCATTCGACAGGGATTACAGATACGCAGTATTTT
TRBV6-2/TRBV6-3	TRBJ2-7	few	NA	CASKGGRVMGSSYEQYF	TGTGCCAGCAAAGGAGGCAGGGTCATGGGATCTTCCTACGAGCAGTACTTC
TRBV20-1	TRBJ2-4	NA	NA	CSARDPYSVIQYF	TGCAGTGCTAGAGACCCTTATAGTGTGATTCAGTACTTC
TRBV12-3/TRBV12-4	TRBJ2-7	many	TRBD2	CASSFGGRTYEQYF	TGTGCCAGCAGTTTTGGCGGGAGGACCTACGAGCAGTACTTC
TRBV5-1	TRBJ1-1	NA	TRBD1	CASSSVGQGLNTEAFF	TGCGCCAGCAGCTCAGTCGGACAGGGATTGAACACTGAAGCTTTCTTT
TRBV6-2/TRBV6-3	TRBJ2-7	few	NA	CASSFEKPYEQYF	TGTGCCAGCAGTTTCGAGAAACCCTACGAGCAGTACTTC
TRBV7-2	TRBJ1-6	many	NA	CASSLVAQPNSPLHF	TGTGCCAGCAGCTTAGTCGCGCAGCCAAATTCACCCCTCCACTTT
TRBV7-8	TRBJ2-3	many	NA	CASSLLEIGAITDTQYF	TGTGCCAGCAGCTTACTCGAAATAGGGGCAATAACAGATACGCAGTATTTT
TRBV7-2	TRBJ1-5	many	NA	CASSLIAGLLNQPQHF	TGTGCCAGCAGCTTAATCGCGGGACTGCTTAATCAGCCCCAGCATTTT
TRBV7-2	TRBJ1-6	many	NA	CASSLPSLNLNSPLHF	TGTGCCAGCAGCTTACCCTCGCTTAACTTAAATTCACCCCTCCACTTT
TRBV12-3/TRBV12-4	TRBJ2-5	many	TRBD2	CASGALAGAKETQYF	TGTGCCAGCGGAGCTCTAGCGGGCGCGAAAGAGACCCAGTACTTC
TRBV6-5	TRBJ2-1	NA	TRBD1	CASSLVGGVDYNEQFF	TGTGCCAGCAGCTTGGTAGGGGGCGTAGATTACAATGAGCAGTTCTTC
TRBV6-4	TRBJ2-1	many	TRBD2	CASSESAGGPGEQFF	TGTGCCAGCAGTGAATCCGCGGGAGGGCCCGGTGAGCAGTTCTTC
TRBV15	TRBJ1-6	many	NA	CATSRDGGQYSPLHF	TGTGCCACCAGCAGAGATGGGGGGCAGTATTCACCCCTCCACTTT
TRBV19	TRBJ2-7	few	NA	CATQPGQDSYEQYF	TGTGCCACACAACCGGGACAAGATTCCTACGAGCAGTACTTC
TRBV20-1	TRBJ2-7	NA	NA	CSAPDSRQGGGEQYF	TGCAGTGCTCCAGACTCCAGACAGGGAGGGGGAGAGCAGTACTTC
TRBV6-2/TRBV6-3	TRBJ2-2	many	NA	CASSYGSGGTGELFF	TGTGCCAGCAGTTACGGCTCTGGCGGGACCGGGGAGCTGTTTTTT
TRBV5-8	TRBJ2-3	few	NA	CASSFAVAHGVADTQYF	TGTGCCAGCAGCTTTGCGGTGGCACACGGCGTGGCAGATACGCAGTATTTT
TRBV28	TRBJ2-3	many	TRBD2	CASIIAGEISSTDTQYF	TGTGCCAGCATAATAGCGGGAGAGATTTCTAGCACAGATACGCAGTATTTT
TRBV6-5	TRBJ2-6	many	NA	CASSSGLSGANVLTF	TGTGCCAGCAGTTCCGGCCTCTCTGGGGCCAACGTCCTGACTTTC
TRBV5-1	TRBJ1-1	many	TRBD1	CASSGDRGRDTEAFF	TGCGCCAGCAGCGGGGACAGGGGGCGAGACACTGAAGCTTTCTTT
TRBV20-1	TRBJ2-1	NA	NA	CSARAANSPEQFF	TGCAGTGCTAGAGCGGCCAACTCCCCCGAGCAGTTCTTC
TRBV7-2	TRBJ1-5	many	NA	CASSKGGVSNQPQHF	TGTGCCAGCAGCAAAGGGGGGGTGAGCAATCAGCCCCAGCATTTT
TRBV2	TRBJ2-1	NA	NA	CASSGQLVSYNEQFF	TGTGCCAGCAGTGGTCAACTAGTCTCCTACAATGAGCAGTTCTTC
TRBV14	TRBJ1-6	many	NA	CASSHRQDSPLHF	TGTGCCAGCAGCCACCGACAGGATTCACCCCTCCACTTT
TRBV19	TRBJ1-1	NA	NA	CASSIFLDNTEAFF	TGTGCCAGTAGTATTTTTTTAGATAACACTGAAGCTTTCTTT
TRBV10-2	TRBJ2-7	many	TRBD1	CASSSGQDWSEQYF	TGCGCCAGCAGTTCGGGACAGGACTGGTCCGAGCAGTACTTC
TRBV15	TRBJ2-7	NA	NA	CATSRPAERNYEQYF	TGTGCCACCAGCAGGCCTGCGGAGCGGAACTACGAGCAGTACTTC
TRBV29-1	TRBJ2-1	NA	TRBD1	CSAGQGDYNEQFF	TGCAGCGCGGGACAGGGAGACTACAATGAGCAGTTCTTC
TRBV11-2	TRBJ1-2	many	NA	CASSFGTGLFYGYTF	TGTGCCAGCAGCTTCGGGACGGGACTCTTTTATGGCTACACCTTC
TRBV6-2/TRBV6-3	TRBJ2-7	many	TRBD1	CASSYPRQGLYEQYF	TGTGCCAGCAGTTACCCAAGACAGGGTCTCTACGAGCAGTACTTC
TRBV14	TRBJ1-1	NA	NA	CASSREIFTEAFF	TGTGCCAGCAGCCGGGAGATTTTCACTGAAGCTTTCTTT
TRBV19	TRBJ2-1	many	NA	CASGGGTSYNEQFF	TGTGCCAGTGGGGGAGGAACCTCCTACAATGAGCAGTTCTTC
TRBV2	TRBJ2-3	many	TRBD2	CASTSSGVSTDTQYF	TGTGCCAGCACCTCTAGCGGGGTTAGCACAGATACGCAGTATTTT
TRBV19	TRBJ2-2	many	NA	CASSIDWPANPRNGELFF	TGTGCCAGTAGTATAGATTGGCCCGCCAACCCTAGGAACGGGGAGCTGTTTTTT
TRBV6-2/TRBV6-3	TRBJ2-1	many	NA	CASKKGAGNEQFF	TGTGCCAGCAAGAAGGGCGCGGGGAATGAGCAGTTCTTC